These T cell receptor beta chains were read from a single sample in a study of identical twins. One entry per CDR3 protein, called by TCRdb with MiXCR from the 5' RACE reads. The sample has about 570,000 distinct CDR3 sequences, approximately 10% seen once. These data were also filed under a second study, of yellow fever vaccine responses in identical twins.

Sequencing was carried out using PBMCs. The receptors were sampled from a woman aged 18-30 years in good health. CDR3s include the opening cysteine and the closing phenylalanine or tryptophan. D genes are given only for firm matches. Part of the rows lack a size; the others show once, few, many or a class for expanded clones.

j_gene,v_gene,d_gene,abundance,CDR3nt,CDR3aa
TRBJ2-6,TRBV20-1,TRBD2,few,TGCAGTGCTAGAAACCAGGGACTAGCGGGGGCTGGGGCCAACGTCCTGACTTTC,CSARNQGLAGAGANVLTF
TRBJ2-5,TRBV20-1,.,.,TGCAGTGCTAGCAGAGGGGGGAGCGCCGGGACTACACAAGAGACCCAGTACTTC,CSASRGGSAGTTQETQYF
TRBJ2-5,TRBV25-1,.,few,TGTGCCAGCAGTGGGCTAGGATTTGAGACCCAGTACTTC,CASSGLGFETQYF
TRBJ2-2,TRBV5-6,.,few,TGTGCCAGCAGCTCCTACGACTCAAACACCGGGGAGCTGTTTTTT,CASSSYDSNTGELFF
TRBJ1-1,TRBV12-3/TRBV12-4,.,many,TGTGCCAGCAGAGGTACACCTCTAAACACTGAAGCTTTCTTT,CASRGTPLNTEAFF
TRBJ2-7,TRBV7-2,.,.,TGTGCCAGCAGCTTACAGGGAGGAATCTCCTACGAGCAGTACTTC,CASSLQGGISYEQYF
TRBJ2-1,TRBV20-1,TRBD2,many,TGCAGTGCTAGAGTAGCGGGAGGGTCTAGCTCCTACAATGAGCAGTTCTTC,CSARVAGGSSSYNEQFF
TRBJ2-1,TRBV5-1,TRBD1,few,TGCGCCAGCAGCTGGGGACAGGCTAGCTCCTACAATGAGCAGTTCTTC,CASSWGQASSYNEQFF
TRBJ2-7,TRBV29-1,TRBD1,.,TGCAGCGTTGAAGCCAGGGGGCGGCGCGAGCAGTACTTC,CSVEARGRREQYF
TRBJ1-6,TRBV5-1,.,many,TGCGCCAGCAGCTTGTTGGGCAACAATTCACCCCTCCACTTT,CASSLLGNNSPLHF
TRBJ2-7,TRBV12-3/TRBV12-4,.,many,TGTGCCAGCAGTCTCATCGGGACGGCCGGCAGTTTTTACGAGCAGTACTTC,CASSLIGTAGSFYEQYF
TRBJ2-5,TRBV18,TRBD1,.,TGTGCCAGCTCACGACAGGGTACGACGGAGACCCAGTACTTC,CASSRQGTTETQYF
TRBJ2-7,TRBV12-3/TRBV12-4,.,few,TGTGCCAGCAGCCCCTACTCTCGAGACGAGCAGTACTTC,CASSPYSRDEQYF
TRBJ2-7,TRBV4-1,TRBD1,.,TGCGCCAGCAGCTTCTCCGGGACAGGGGATAATCGTCGGTACTTC,CASSFSGTGDNRRYF
TRBJ2-7,TRBV3-1,.,many,TGTGCCAGCAGCCATGGCGTCCACGAGCAGTACTTC,CASSHGVHEQYF
TRBJ2-2,TRBV12-5,TRBD1,many,TGTGCTAGTGGTTTGTATCGGACAGGGGACGTCGGGGAGCTGTTTTTT,CASGLYRTGDVGELFF
TRBJ2-3,TRBV15,.,.,TGTGCCACCAGCAGAGTTAGCACAGATACGCAGTATTTT,CATSRVSTDTQYF
TRBJ2-5,TRBV12-3/TRBV12-4,.,many,TGTGCCAGCTCCTCGGGCAGGGAGAGAGAGACCCAGTACTTC,CASSSGRERETQYF
TRBJ2-7,TRBV10-3,.,many,TGTGCCATCAGTGAACAACGGGACCCTACCTACGAGCAGTACTTC,CAISEQRDPTYEQYF
TRBJ2-7,TRBV20-1,.,many,TGCAGTGCTAGAGATCAAGCAGGGCTGTACGAGCAGTACTTC,CSARDQAGLYEQYF
TRBJ2-3,TRBV25-1,.,many,TGTGCCAGCAGTGAAAGCGGGCCCACAGATACGCAGTATTTT,CASSESGPTDTQYF
TRBJ2-3,TRBV23-1,TRBD2,.,TGCGCCAGCAGTCACCCGGGACTAGCTGCCACAGATACGCAGTATTTT,CASSHPGLAATDTQYF
TRBJ2-7,TRBV29-1,TRBD1,.,TGCAGCGTCAGGGACAGGGGGCACGAGCAGTACTTC,CSVRDRGHEQYF
TRBJ2-1,TRBV29-1,.,many,TGCAGCGTTGAAGTTCCACAGTACAATGAGCAGTTCTTC,CSVEVPQYNEQFF
TRBJ2-1,TRBV7-8,.,many,TGTGCCAGCAGCTTAATGGTAATTACCTACGTGGATGAGCAGTTCTTC,CASSLMVITYVDEQFF
TRBJ1-2,TRBV6-1,.,many,TGTGCCAGCAGCCCAACAGGGAACTATGGCTACACCTTC,CASSPTGNYGYTF
TRBJ2-2,TRBV15,.,few,TGTGCCACCAGCAGAGACATGGACTGGGAGAACACCGGGGAGCTGTTTTTT,CATSRDMDWENTGELFF
TRBJ2-7,TRBV6-5,.,.,TGTGCCAGCAGTTACTCCGGGGGCGGGCAGTACTTC,CASSYSGGGQYF
TRBJ2-1,TRBV20-1,.,few,TGCAGTGCTAGAGATCTTTCGGAGGGTATAGTGTTCTTC,CSARDLSEGIVFF
TRBJ2-1,TRBV7-9,TRBD1,.,TGTGCCGGCAGCTCGACAGGGGATTACAATGAGCAGTTCTTC,CAGSSTGDYNEQFF
TRBJ1-5,TRBV7-9,.,few,TGTGCCAGCAGCGTGGACAGAGCAAATCAGCCCCAGCATTTT,CASSVDRANQPQHF
TRBJ1-6,TRBV4-2,.,many,TGTGCCAGCAGCCAAGGACGGGATAATTCACCCCTCCACTTT,CASSQGRDNSPLHF
TRBJ2-7,TRBV24-1,.,.,TGTGCCACCAGTGACCCAAGGGACGGTTCCTACGAGCAGTACTTC,CATSDPRDGSYEQYF
TRBJ2-2,TRBV9,.,.,TGTGCCAGCAGGGCCGACCGGGCCTCGAACACCGGGGAGCTGTTTTTT,CASRADRASNTGELFF
TRBJ1-5,TRBV7-8,.,many,TGTGCCAGCAGCTTAAGGGCAGCTTTTGGCAATCAGCCCCAGCATTTT,CASSLRAAFGNQPQHF
TRBJ2-1,TRBV24-1,TRBD1,few,TGTGCCACCAGTGTAGGACAGGCCGAGGTAGGTGAGCAGTTCTTC,CATSVGQAEVGEQFF
TRBJ2-1,TRBV29-1,.,few,TGCAGCGTTGGGGTCGGGGGCCTTGAGCAGTTCTTC,CSVGVGGLEQFF
TRBJ1-5,TRBV7-8,TRBD1,.,TGTGCCAGCAGCTTTAGCGGGGACAGGGGGCTCGGGGATCAGCCCCAGCATTTT,CASSFSGDRGLGDQPQHF
TRBJ2-7,TRBV7-9,TRBD2,few,TGTGCCAGCAGCGTAGCGGGACAAACATACGAGCAGTACTTC,CASSVAGQTYEQYF
TRBJ2-7,TRBV4-3,.,.,TGCGCCAGCAGCCAAGAACAGGTTAGCTCCTACGAGCAGTACTTC,CASSQEQVSSYEQYF
TRBJ2-1,TRBV4-2,.,few,TGTGCCAGCAGCCAAGATTTAAGGCAGGGATCCTACAATGAGCAGTTCTTC,CASSQDLRQGSYNEQFF
TRBJ2-7,TRBV20-1,TRBD1,.,TGCAGTGCTACTCTACGGGGACAGATAAACTACGAGCAGTACTTC,CSATLRGQINYEQYF
TRBJ2-5,TRBV20-1,.,.,TGCAGTGCGATAAGAGGAGGGGGACAAGAGACCCAGTACTTC,CSAIRGGGQETQYF
TRBJ1-6,TRBV10-3,TRBD1,few,TGTGCCATCAGGGGACAGGTTGGTTCACCCCTCCACTTT,CAIRGQVGSPLHF
TRBJ2-2,TRBV4-3,.,many,TGCGCAGCAGGGGGGACCGGGGAGCTGTTTTTT,CAAGGTGELFF
TRBJ2-2,TRBV5-5,TRBD1,few,TGTGCCAGCAGCATCCCGACAGGGTCCGGGGAGCTGTTTTTT,CASSIPTGSGELFF
TRBJ2-5,TRBV12-3/TRBV12-4,.,.,TGTGCCAGCAGTTTTTCGGGAACAGAGACCCAGTACTTC,CASSFSGTETQYF
TRBJ1-2,TRBV10-3,.,few,TGTGCCATCAGTCCCGAGGGCGACTATGGCTACACCTTC,CAISPEGDYGYTF
TRBJ2-2,TRBV5-1,TRBD1,few,TGCGCCAGCAGCCAAGGGACAGCTCCCGGGGAGCTGTTTTTT,CASSQGTAPGELFF
TRBJ2-2,TRBV4-1,.,.,TGCGCCAGCAGCCAAGAGTTGGGGGGCACCGGGGAGCTGTTTTTT,CASSQELGGTGELFF
TRBJ2-3,TRBV15,.,.,TGTGCCACCTGCAGAGGGAAGGATTGGGGACCTACAGATACGCAGTATTTT,CATCRGKDWGPTDTQYF
TRBJ1-5,TRBV12-3/TRBV12-4,.,many,TGTGCCAGCAGTCCCTCCCGGAGGGAAAGGAGCAATCAGCCCCAGCATTTT,CASSPSRRERSNQPQHF
TRBJ1-1,TRBV3-1,.,many,TGTGCCAGCAGCCACCCCGGGAGGGGCACTGAAGCTTTCTTT,CASSHPGRGTEAFF
TRBJ2-1,TRBV7-8,.,few,TGTGCCAGCAGCCCCGCCGGGCCATCCTACAATGAGCAGTTCTTC,CASSPAGPSYNEQFF
TRBJ1-1,TRBV21-1,.,.,TGTGCCAGCAGCAAAGCGGGACAGCCGAACACTGAAGCTTTCTTT,CASSKAGQPNTEAFF
TRBJ1-2,TRBV20-1,.,.,TGCAGTGCCCAAGGGTTGGACTATGGCTACACCTTC,CSAQGLDYGYTF
TRBJ2-2,TRBV7-6,.,.,TGTGCCAGCAGCTTCGAGGCGGGCTTCGGGGAGCTGTTTTTT,CASSFEAGFGELFF
TRBJ2-3,TRBV3-1,TRBD2,.,TGTGCCAGCACCCAAAAGATCCACCTCGCGGCGGGGGGGCCCGGAGATACGCAGTATTTT,CASTQKIHLAAGGPGDTQYF
TRBJ2-1,TRBV29-1,.,.,TGCAGCGTCACCTCCCCCGGACTAACTACACACAATGAGCAGTTCTTC,CSVTSPGLTTHNEQFF